Each of the 18 T cell receptor beta chains below was sequenced from the same sample in a study of graft-versus-host responses after intestinal transplantation. Which antigens these TCRs recognize remains unknown. Using immunoSEQ multiplex PCR, the repertoire was profiled, and TCRdb retains in-frame clones only, with some absent. Of some 110,000 clones listed, 90% to 95% are singletons. The sample here was unstimulated CD8+ T cells sorted from spleen or lymph node cells, taken before transplant. The receptors here all came from a human donor who was the organ donor for an intestinal transplant.

The V call is TRBV28, the J call TRBJ2-7; D is ambiguous. Trimming shortened V by 5 bases and J by 5 bases, and 13 bases separated the two germline ends. Per germline, CDR1 MDHEN and CDR2 SYDVKM. CDR3 length equals 13 residues. The DNA of the CDR3 is TGTGCCAGCAGTCCACGTGGGGTTGACGAGCAGTACTTC. Its translation is CASSPRGVDEQYF.

J is TRBJ1-5 and V is TRBV15; D gene unclear. V dropped 2 bases and J dropped 3 bases, with 2 bases sitting between them. CDR3 length: 12 amino acids. In germline, CDR1 is LNHNV, CDR2 YYDKDF (reference sequence). The CDR3 nucleotides read TGTGCCACCAGCAGAAACAATCAGCCCCAGCATTTT. Residues: CATSRNNQPQHF. The full variable domain, rest sourced from reference TRBV15 and TRBJ1-5, is DAMVIQNPRYQVTQFGKPVTLSCSQTLNHNVMYWYQQKSSQAPKLLFHYYDKDFNNEADTPDNFQSRRPNTSFCFLDIRSPGLGDTAMYLCATSRNNQPQHFGDGTRLSIL.

The chain is built from TRBV5-1 and TRBJ2-1; D unresolved. Trimming shortened V by 1 base and J by 10 bases, and 12 bases separated the two germline ends. CDR3 length: 13 residues. The germline V gene has CDR1 SGHRS and CDR2 YFSETQ. CDR3 nucleotides: TGCGCCAGCAGCTTGTTAGGGCAACCAGAGCAGTTCTTC. Translating gives CASSLLGQPEQFF.

The V and J genes are TRBV19 and TRBJ2-7, with no clear D. CDR3 size: 14 residues. The germline V gene has CDR1 LNHDA and CDR2 SQIVND (reference sequence). V lost 3 bases, J lost 3 bases, and 12 bases lay in between. The chain's CDR3 is CASSINFPGYEQYF. The CDR3 coding sequence is TGTGCCAGTAGTATTAACTTCCCCGGCTACGAGCAGTACTTC.

This chain uses TRBV6-1 with TRBJ2-7; maybe TRBD2 (6 bases). The V gene's germline CDR1 is MNHNS and CDR2 SASEGT. The germline V and J ends were trimmed by 7 bases and 1 base, with 8 bases remaining between them. The CDR3 has 12 amino acids. In nucleotides, the CDR3 is TGTGCCAGCACGGGACTTTCCTACGAGCAGTACTTC. This gives the protein CASTGLSYEQYF.

This chain joins TRBV2 and TRBJ2-7; D is ambiguous. This CDR3 has 12 amino acids. Trimming shortened V by 1 base and J by 9 bases, and 10 bases separated the two germline ends. Germline V gene sequence: CDR1 SNHLY, CDR2 FYNNEI. The DNA of the CDR3 is TGTGCCAGCAGTGAAGTCTTAAGGTGGCAGTACTTC. Protein sequence: CASSEVLRWQYF. The variable domain in full, completed from reference TRBV2 and TRBJ2-7, reads EPEVTQTPSHQVTQMGQEVILRCVPISNHLYFYWYRQILGQKVEFLVSFYNNEISEKSEIFDDQFSVERPDGSNFTLKIRSTKLEDSAMYFCASSEVLRWQYFGPGTRLTVT.

In nucleotides, the CDR3 is TGTGCCAGCAAACCTAGCGGGAGACAGTCCTACAATGAGCAGTTCTTC. Its translation: CASKPSGRQSYNEQFF. The V and J genes are TRBV2 and TRBJ2-1, with 10 bases fitting TRBD2. J lost 1 base, V lost 7 bases, and 7 bases had no gene match. The CDR3 has 16 amino acids. Germline CDR1 is SNHLY and CDR2 is FYNNEI.

This chain uses TRBV5-4 with TRBJ1-1, with D maybe TRBD1 (5 bases). Germline CDR1 is SGHNT and CDR2 is YYREEE (reference sequence). The CDR3 has 13 amino acids. Deletions cut 4 bases from V and 1 base from J, with 8 bases between. The CDR3 region is CASSQGQNTEAFF. The DNA for the CDR3 is TGTGCCAGCAGCCAAGGACAGAACACTGAAGCTTTCTTT.

The chain uses TRBV19 and TRBJ2-1; D possibly corresponds to TRBD2 (6 bases). The CDR3 has 15 residues. V was clipped by 1 base and J by 0 bases, with 7 bases between them. Germline lookup yields CDR1 LNHDA and CDR2 SQIVND (reference sequence). The CDR3 region has the DNA TGTGCCAGTAGTATAGCCGGGGGCTCCTACAATGAGCAGTTCTTC. It yields the protein CASSIAGGSYNEQFF. Full variable domain (outside the CDR3, taken from reference TRBV19 and TRBJ2-1): DGGITQSPKYLFRKEGQNVTLSCEQNLNHDAMYWYRQDPGQGLRLIYYSQIVNDFQKGDIAEGYSVSREKKESFPLTVTSAQKNPTAFYLCASSIAGGSYNEQFFGPGTRLTVL.

This sequence joins TRBV4-3 and TRBJ2-2; D unclear. This CDR3 is 15 amino acids long. The V end lost 0 bases, the J end lost 6 bases, and 11 bases lay between the germline ends. Germline V gives CDR1 LGHNA, CDR2 YSLEER. CDR3: CASSQDSSSAGELFF. As DNA, the CDR3 is TGCGCCAGCAGCCAAGACTCCTCGAGCGCCGGGGAGCTGTTTTTT.

The rearrangement joins TRBV11-3 to TRBJ2-1; D gene ambiguous. Germline-derived CDR1 and CDR2 are SGHNT and YENEEA. The ends were cut back, 4 bases at V and 3 bases at J, with 7 bases in the middle. The CDR3 runs 13 residues. The CDR3 coding sequence is TGTGCCAGCAGCTCCCTCGACTACAATGAGCAGTTCTTC. Amino acid sequence: CASSSLDYNEQFF.

This chain uses TRBV9 with TRBJ2-7, with no clear D. Trimming removed 0 bases at V and 0 bases at J, with 7 bases between. The germline V gene encodes CDR1 SGDLS and CDR2 YYNGEE. The CDR3 consists of 14 residues. The CDR3 protein is CASSVDGGSYEQYF. The CDR3 nucleotides are TGTGCCAGCAGCGTAGACGGTGGCTCCTACGAGCAGTACTTC.

V gene TRBV4-3 combines with J gene TRBJ2-5, with 7 positions matching TRBD1. The DNA end favors TRBJ2-7, so the J call may be wrong. There are 15 residues in the CDR3. Germline lookup yields CDR1 LGHNA and CDR2 YSLEER. CDR3 amino acids: CASSQDRGQPYEQYF. CDR3 coding DNA: TGCGCCAGCAGCCAAGATAGGGGACAGCCCTACGAGCAGTACTTC.

V usage is TRBV5-4 and J usage is TRBJ2-1; TRBD2 matches 12 bases. The CDR3 totals 15 residues. Per germline, CDR1 SGHNT and CDR2 YYREEE (reference sequence). Trimming took 1 base from V and 10 from J; bases not matched to a gene: 6. CDR3 residues: CASSLWASGRVEQFF. CDR3 DNA sequence: TGTGCCAGCAGCTTGTGGGCTAGCGGGAGGGTGGAGCAGTTCTTC.

The chain is built from TRBV9 and TRBJ2-1; D unclear. V was cut by 2 bases and J by 10 bases, with 22 bases left in between. This CDR3 has 16 amino acids. CDR1 SGDLS and CDR2 YYNGEE come from the germline V gene. The CDR3 protein is CASSVVLEINQGEQFF. In nucleotides, the CDR3 is TGTGCCAGCAGCGTCGTCTTAGAGATCAACCAAGGGGAGCAGTTCTTC.

The chain joins TRBV2 to TRBJ2-7, with D possibly matching TRBD1 (8 bases). The germline V and J ends were trimmed by 5 bases and 5 bases, with 13 bases remaining between them. Germline-derived CDR1 and CDR2 are SNHLY and FYNNEI. The CDR3 has 13 amino acids. The CDR3: CASSSGTGDEQYF. The CDR3 bases are TGTGCCAGCAGTAGCGGGACAGGCGACGAGCAGTACTTC.

The chain is built from TRBV7-6 and TRBJ2-2; 12 bases align to TRBD2. The ends lost 5 bases at V and 5 bases at J; junction bases unmatched: 9. Germline V CDR1 and CDR2: SGHVS, FNYEAQ. The CDR3 length is 17 residues. The DNA of the CDR3 is TGTGCCAGCAGCCCTGGGACTAGCGGGCCGTTTACCGGGGAGCTGTTTTTT. It encodes CASSPGTSGPFTGELFF.

The gene calls are TRBV12-5 and TRBJ1-2, with TRBD1 identical over 8 bases. After removal of 0 bases from V and 6 bases from J, the junction contained 15 bases not matched to a gene. The CDR3 sequence is 18 residues long. Per germline, CDR1 LGHNT and CDR2 FRNRAP. As DNA, the CDR3 is TGTGCTAGTGGTTTGGTACGTTTTAGTGGTAAGACAGGGGATGGCTACACCTTC. Encoded protein: CASGLVRFSGKTGDGYTF.